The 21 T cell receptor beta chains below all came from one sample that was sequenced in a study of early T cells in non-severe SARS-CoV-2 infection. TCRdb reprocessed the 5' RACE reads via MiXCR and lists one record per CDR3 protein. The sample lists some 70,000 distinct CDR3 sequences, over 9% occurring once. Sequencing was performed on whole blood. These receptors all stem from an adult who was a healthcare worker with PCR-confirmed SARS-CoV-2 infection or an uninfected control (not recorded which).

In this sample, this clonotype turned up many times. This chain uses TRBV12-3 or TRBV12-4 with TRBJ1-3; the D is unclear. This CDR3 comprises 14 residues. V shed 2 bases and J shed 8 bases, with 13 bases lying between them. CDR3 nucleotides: TGTGCCAGCAGTTTACTTGCCTCTGAGGACACCATATATTTT. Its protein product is CASSLLASEDTIYF.

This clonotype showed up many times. The CDR3 loop reads CASSSLMGLGRPSAPGAQFF. CDR3 bases: TGTGCCAGCAGCTCCCTAATGGGACTCGGGAGGCCTAGCGCCCCTGGGGCGCAGTTCTTC. The genes are TRBV7-2 and TRBJ2-1; 7 bases are shared with TRBD2. Germline CDR1 reads SGHTA; CDR2 reads FQGNSA. V shed 4 bases, J shed 12 bases, and the junction held 30 bases outside the gene matches. The length of the CDR3 is 20 residues.

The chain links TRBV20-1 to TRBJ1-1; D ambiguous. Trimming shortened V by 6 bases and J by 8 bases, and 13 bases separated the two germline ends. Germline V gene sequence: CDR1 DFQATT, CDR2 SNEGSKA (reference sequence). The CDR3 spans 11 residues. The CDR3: CSAPNTLEAFF. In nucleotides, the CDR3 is TGCAGTGCCCCGAACACATTAGAAGCTTTCTTT.

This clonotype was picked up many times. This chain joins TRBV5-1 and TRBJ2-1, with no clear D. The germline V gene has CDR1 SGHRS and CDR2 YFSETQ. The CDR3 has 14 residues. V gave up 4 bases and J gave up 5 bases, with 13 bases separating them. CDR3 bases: TGCGCCAGCAGCCTCCGGTCCAAAGACAATGAGCAGTTCTTC. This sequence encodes CASSLRSKDNEQFF.

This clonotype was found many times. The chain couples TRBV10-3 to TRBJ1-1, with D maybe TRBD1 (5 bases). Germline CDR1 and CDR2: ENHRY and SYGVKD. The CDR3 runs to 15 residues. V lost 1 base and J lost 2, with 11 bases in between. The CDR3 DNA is TGTGCCATCAGTGAGTTAGGGGCGGGAAACACTGAAGCTTTCTTT. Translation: CAISELGAGNTEAFF.

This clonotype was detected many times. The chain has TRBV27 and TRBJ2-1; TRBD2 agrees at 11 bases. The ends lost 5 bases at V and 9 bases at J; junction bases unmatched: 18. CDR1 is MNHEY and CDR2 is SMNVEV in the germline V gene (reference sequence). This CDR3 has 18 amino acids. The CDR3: CASSLLAGEQFGLGEQFF. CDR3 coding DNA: TGTGCCAGCAGTCTACTAGCGGGAGAGCAGTTCGGTCTGGGTGAGCAGTTCTTC.

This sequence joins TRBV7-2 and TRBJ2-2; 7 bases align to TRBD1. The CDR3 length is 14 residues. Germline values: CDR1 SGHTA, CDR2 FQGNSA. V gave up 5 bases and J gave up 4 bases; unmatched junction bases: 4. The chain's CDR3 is CASSHDRVTGELFF. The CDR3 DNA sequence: TGTGCCAGCAGCCATGACAGGGTCACCGGGGAGCTGTTTTTT.

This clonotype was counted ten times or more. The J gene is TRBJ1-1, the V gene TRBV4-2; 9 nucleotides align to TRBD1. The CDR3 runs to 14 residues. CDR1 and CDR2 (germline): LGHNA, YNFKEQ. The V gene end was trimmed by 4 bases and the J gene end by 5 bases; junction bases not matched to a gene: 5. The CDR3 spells CASSPDRGTTEAFF. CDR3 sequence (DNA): TGTGCCAGCAGCCCGGACAGGGGTACTACTGAAGCTTTCTTT.

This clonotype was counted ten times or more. The CDR3 loop is CASSQIDRGLTKNIQYF. In nucleotides, the CDR3 is TGTGCCAGCAGCCAGATTGACAGGGGACTAACCAAAAACATTCAGTACTTC. The V gene is TRBV11-2, the J gene TRBJ2-4; weak D call: TRBD1 (8 bases). The CDR3 is 17 residues long. V was cut by 5 bases and J by 2 bases, with 19 bases left in between. Germline CDR1 is SGHAT and CDR2 is FQNNGV.

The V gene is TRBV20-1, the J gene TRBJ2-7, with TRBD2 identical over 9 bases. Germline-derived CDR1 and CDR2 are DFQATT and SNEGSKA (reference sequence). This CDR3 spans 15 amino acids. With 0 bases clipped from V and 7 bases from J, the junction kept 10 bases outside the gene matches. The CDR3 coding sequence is TGCAGTGCTAGAGATGGGGGACTAGCTCAGGGGGAGCAGTACTTC. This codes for CSARDGGLAQGEQYF.

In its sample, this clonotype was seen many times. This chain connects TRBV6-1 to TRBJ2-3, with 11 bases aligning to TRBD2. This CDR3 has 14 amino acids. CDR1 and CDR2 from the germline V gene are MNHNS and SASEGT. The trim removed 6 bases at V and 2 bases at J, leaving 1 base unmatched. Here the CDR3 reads CASRTSGNTDTQYF. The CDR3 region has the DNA TGTGCCAGCAGGACTAGCGGGAACACAGATACGCAGTATTTT.

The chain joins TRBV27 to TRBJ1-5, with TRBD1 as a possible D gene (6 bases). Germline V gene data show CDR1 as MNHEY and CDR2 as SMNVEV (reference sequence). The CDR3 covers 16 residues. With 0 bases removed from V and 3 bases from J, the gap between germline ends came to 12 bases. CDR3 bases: TGTGCCAGCAGTTTATCAAAGGACAGCTCCAATCAGCCCCAGCATTTT. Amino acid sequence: CASSLSKDSSNQPQHF.

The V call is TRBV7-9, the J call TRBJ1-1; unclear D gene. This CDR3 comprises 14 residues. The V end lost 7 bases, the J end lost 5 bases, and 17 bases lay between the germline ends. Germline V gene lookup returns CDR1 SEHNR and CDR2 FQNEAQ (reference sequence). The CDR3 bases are TGTGCCAGCAACCTCGTCAGTGGAATGACTGAAGCTTTCTTT. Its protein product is CASNLVSGMTEAFF.

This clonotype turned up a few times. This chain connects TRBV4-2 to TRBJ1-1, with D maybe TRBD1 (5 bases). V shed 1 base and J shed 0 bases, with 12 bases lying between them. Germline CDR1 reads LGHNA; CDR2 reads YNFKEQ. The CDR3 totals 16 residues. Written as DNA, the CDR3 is TGTGCCAGCAGCCAAGGCCAGGGTCCCATGAACACTGAAGCTTTCTTT. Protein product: CASSQGQGPMNTEAFF.

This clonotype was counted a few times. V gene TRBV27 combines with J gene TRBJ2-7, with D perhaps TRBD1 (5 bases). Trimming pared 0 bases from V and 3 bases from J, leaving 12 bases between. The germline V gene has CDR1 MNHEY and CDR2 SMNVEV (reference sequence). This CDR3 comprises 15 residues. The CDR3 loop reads CASSLSPGQGYEQYF. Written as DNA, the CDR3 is TGTGCCAGCAGTTTATCCCCCGGGCAGGGCTACGAGCAGTACTTC.

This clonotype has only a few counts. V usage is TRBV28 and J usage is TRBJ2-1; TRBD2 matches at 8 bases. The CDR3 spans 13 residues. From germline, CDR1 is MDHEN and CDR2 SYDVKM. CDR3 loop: CVAGISYLNEQFF. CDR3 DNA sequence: TGTGTAGCGGGAATCTCCTACCTCAATGAGCAGTTCTTC.

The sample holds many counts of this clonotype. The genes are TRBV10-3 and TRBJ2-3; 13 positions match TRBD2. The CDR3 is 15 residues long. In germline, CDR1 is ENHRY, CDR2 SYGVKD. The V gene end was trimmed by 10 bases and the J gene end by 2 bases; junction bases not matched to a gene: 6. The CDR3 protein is CATRTSGGTTDTQYF. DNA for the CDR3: TGTGCCACCAGGACTAGCGGGGGCACCACAGATACGCAGTATTTT.

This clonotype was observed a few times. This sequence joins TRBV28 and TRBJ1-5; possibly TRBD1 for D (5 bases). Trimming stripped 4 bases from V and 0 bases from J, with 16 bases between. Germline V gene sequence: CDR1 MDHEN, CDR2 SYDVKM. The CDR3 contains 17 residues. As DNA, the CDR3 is TGTGCCAGCAGTTCCCCGACAGACTCATATAGCAATCAGCCCCAGCATTTT. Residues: CASSSPTDSYSNQPQHF.

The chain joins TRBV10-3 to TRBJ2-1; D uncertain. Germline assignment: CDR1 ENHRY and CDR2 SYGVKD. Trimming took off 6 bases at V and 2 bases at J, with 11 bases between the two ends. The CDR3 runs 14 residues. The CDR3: CAISEINPYNEQFF. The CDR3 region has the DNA TGTGCCATCAGCGAGATTAACCCCTACAATGAGCAGTTCTTC.

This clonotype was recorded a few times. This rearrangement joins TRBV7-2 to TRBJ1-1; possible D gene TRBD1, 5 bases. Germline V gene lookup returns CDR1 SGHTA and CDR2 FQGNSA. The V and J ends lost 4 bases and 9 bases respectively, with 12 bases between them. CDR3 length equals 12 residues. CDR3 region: CASSSDRVKAFF. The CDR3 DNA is TGTGCCAGCAGCTCCGACAGAGTGAAAGCTTTCTTT.

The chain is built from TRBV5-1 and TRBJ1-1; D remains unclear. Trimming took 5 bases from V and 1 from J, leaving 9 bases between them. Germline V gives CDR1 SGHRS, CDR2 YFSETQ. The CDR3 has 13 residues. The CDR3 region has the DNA TGCGCCAGCAGACCCCAGGAGAACACTGAAGCTTTCTTT. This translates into CASRPQENTEAFF.